The clone carrying this TCR beta chain showed up just once. The antigen is undetermined. Profiling relied on immunoSEQ multiplex PCR, and the TCRdb table lists in-frame clones only, not all of them. The data hold millions of clones, with more than 80% observed a single time. This sample stems from a study of shared clonotypes between healthy human individuals. Broader study findings: Non-shared clonotypes had lower generation probabilities than those shared by all four donors.

Trimming pared 6 bases from V and 0 bases from J, leaving 18 bases between. CDR3 length: 16 residues. Germline CDR1 and CDR2: MDHEN and SYDVKM. Sequencing input: naive CD4+ T cells from PBMCs. The subset is: CD45RA+ positively selected. J is TRBJ2-7 and V is TRBV28; possible D gene TRBD2, 6 bases. The origin of this receptor is a man aged 18 to 35 in good health. Some clones in this sample may be carry-over from other donors' samples. The CDR3 is CASRPVAGSRSYEQYF. The CDR3 DNA sequence: TGTGCCAGCAGACCGGTGGCCGGGAGCCGCTCCTACGAGCAGTACTTC.